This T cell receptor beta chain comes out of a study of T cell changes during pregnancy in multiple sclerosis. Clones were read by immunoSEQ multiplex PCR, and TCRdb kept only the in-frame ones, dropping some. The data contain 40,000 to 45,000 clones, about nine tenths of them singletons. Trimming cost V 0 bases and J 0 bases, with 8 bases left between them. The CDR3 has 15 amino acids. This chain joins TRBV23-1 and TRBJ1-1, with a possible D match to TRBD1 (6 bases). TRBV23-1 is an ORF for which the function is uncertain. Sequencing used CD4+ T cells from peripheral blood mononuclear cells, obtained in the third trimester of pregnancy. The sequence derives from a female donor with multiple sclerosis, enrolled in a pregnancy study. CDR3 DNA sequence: TGCGCCAGCAGTCAATCTCAGGGGCTGAACACTGAAGCTTTCTTT. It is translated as CASSQSQGLNTEAFF.